The 27 T cell receptor beta chains below come from one sample, sequenced in a study of T-cell reconstitution after alpha-beta-depleted transplantation in children. Preparation of the TCRbeta library was carried out with unique molecular identifiers. One entry per CDR3 protein, called by TCRdb with MiXCR from the PCR reads. The sample lists some 300,000 distinct CDR3 sequences, about 9.5% occurring once. Sequenced material: PBMCs, taken before TCRalphabeta/CD19-depleted stem cell transplant. The receptors come from a boy in the first two years of life with acute myeloid leukemia, due to receive a stem cell transplant.

This clonotype appeared many times. The V call is TRBV9, the J call TRBJ2-5, with D possibly being TRBD1 (5 bases). V was cut by 1 base and J by 4 bases, with 5 bases left in between. Per the germline V gene, CDR1 is SGDLS and CDR2 is YYNGEE. The CDR3 is 12 amino acids. The CDR3 protein is CASSVQGETQYF. The CDR3 DNA reads as TGTGCCAGCAGCGTACAGGGAGAGACCCAGTACTTC.

This clonotype was observed a few times. The gene calls are TRBV11-1 and TRBJ1-1; TRBD1 aligns across 9 bases. Losses at the gene ends were 1 base for V and 4 bases for J; bases not matched to a gene: 1. The germline gives CDR1 SGHAT, CDR2 FQDESV (reference sequence). The CDR3 is made up of 14 amino acids. The CDR3 sequence: CASSLDRGLTEAFF. The DNA for the CDR3 is TGTGCCAGCAGCTTAGACAGGGGGCTCACTGAAGCTTTCTTT.

The table lists this clonotype with many counts. The V call is TRBV28, the J call TRBJ2-5; either TRBD1 or TRBD2 may fit D (6 bases each). The CDR3 has 13 residues. V shed 7 bases and J shed 5 bases, with 14 bases lying between them. Germline assignment: CDR1 MDHEN and CDR2 SYDVKM. The CDR3 coding sequence is TGTGCCAGCACCGGGGGCGGGTGGGAGACCCAGTACTTC. Residues: CASTGGGWETQYF.

The rearrangement joins TRBV20-1 to TRBJ1-4, with D maybe TRBD1 (6 bases). The germline gives CDR1 DFQATT, CDR2 SNEGSKA (reference sequence). The CDR3 has 13 residues. V lost 1 base to trimming and J lost 8 bases, with 11 bases between them. In nucleotides, the CDR3 is TGCAGTGCTAGAGTTCCAGGGGCAGAAAAACTGTTTTTT. Encoded protein: CSARVPGAEKLFF.

This clonotype has just a few counts. CDR3 protein: CASSQWAGGDYEQYF. The CDR3 DNA sequence: TGTGCCAGCAGCCAATGGGCGGGGGGGGACTACGAGCAGTACTTC. The rearrangement links TRBV4-2 to TRBJ2-7, with 9 nucleotides matching TRBD2. Trimming at V came to 2 bases and at J to 3 bases, leaving 5 bases not matched to a gene. The length of the CDR3 is 15 residues. Germline V gene sequence: CDR1 LGHNA, CDR2 YNFKEQ.

This clonotype occurred many times. The chain couples TRBV2 to TRBJ2-7; TRBD1 or TRBD2 may be the D gene (6 bases each). The ends were cut back, 5 bases at V and 0 bases at J, with 17 bases in the middle. Germline V CDR1 and CDR2: SNHLY, FYNNEI. This CDR3 is 16 amino acids long. CDR3 sequence: CASSPQGGRPSYEQYF. In nucleotides, the CDR3 is TGTGCCAGCAGTCCACAGGGAGGAAGACCCTCCTACGAGCAGTACTTC.

This clonotype was seen ten or more times. The chain joins TRBV7-6 to TRBJ2-7, with D unresolved. Trimming left V 1 base short and J 6 bases short, with 16 bases between. This CDR3 spans 15 amino acids. Germline values: CDR1 SGHVS, CDR2 FNYEAQ. CDR3 residues: CASSLGSRKASEQYF. The CDR3 DNA reads as TGTGCCAGCAGCTTAGGGAGCCGTAAAGCCTCCGAGCAGTACTTC.

The sample holds many counts of this clonotype. The chain is built from TRBV10-2 and TRBJ2-5, with D perhaps matching TRBD1 or TRBD2 (5 bases each). Germline assignment: CDR1 WSHSY and CDR2 SAAADI. The CDR3 runs to 13 residues. The V and J ends lost 6 bases and 4 bases respectively, with 12 bases between them. CDR3 loop: CASRGRVRETQYF. The DNA for the CDR3 is TGCGCCAGCAGGGGACGTGTTAGAGAGACCCAGTACTTC.

This clonotype was observed at least ten times. J is TRBJ1-1 and V is TRBV28; 7 bases map to TRBD1. CDR1 MDHEN and CDR2 SYDVKM come from the germline V gene. This CDR3 is 13 amino acids long. The ends lost 5 bases at V and 4 bases at J; junction bases unmatched: 4. CDR3 loop: CASSQGVATEAFF. In DNA form, the CDR3 reads TGTGCCAGCAGTCAGGGGGTGGCCACTGAAGCTTTCTTT.

There are many counts of this clonotype. This chain connects TRBV24-1 to TRBJ2-7, with D uncertain. V lost 6 bases and J 3 bases, leaving 5 bases between the germline ends. CDR1 and CDR2 (germline): KGHDR, SFDVKD. CDR3 size: 11 residues. The DNA of the CDR3 is TGTGCCACCAGTCTAGGCTACGAGCAGTACTTC. Its protein is CATSLGYEQYF.

This clonotype was found many times. This chain joins TRBV28 and TRBJ1-5; D is possibly TRBD1 (5 bases). Germline V lookup: CDR1 MDHEN, CDR2 SYDVKM. The CDR3 totals 14 residues. V was clipped by 6 bases and J by 5 bases, with 14 bases between them. In DNA form, the CDR3 reads TGTGCCAGCAGGGCGTCCAGGGATTATCAGCCCCAGCATTTT. Its protein is CASRASRDYQPQHF.

The chain has TRBV20-1 and TRBJ1-1; a weak D match, TRBD1 (5 bases). V lost 3 bases and J lost 1, with 15 bases in between. The CDR3 covers 15 residues. CDR1 DFQATT and CDR2 SNEGSKA come from the germline V gene (reference sequence). The CDR3 loop is CSASGQSTPNTEAFF. The DNA for the CDR3 is TGCAGTGCTAGCGGACAATCTACGCCGAACACTGAAGCTTTCTTT.

This clonotype appeared many times. The rearrangement uses TRBV27 and TRBJ2-6, with TRBD1 matching 11 bases. The trim removed 3 bases at V and 0 bases at J, leaving 4 bases unmatched. The CDR3 is made up of 18 amino acids. Looked up from germline, CDR1 is MNHEY and CDR2 is SMNVEV (reference sequence). The CDR3 DNA follows: TGTGCCAGCAGTTTGGGGACAGGGGGGATCTCTGGGGCCAACGTCCTGACTTTC. Translation gives CASSLGTGGISGANVLTF.

This clonotype was picked up many times. V gene TRBV2 combines with J gene TRBJ2-2; 10 bases match TRBD2. After removal of 6 bases from V and 5 bases from J, the junction contained 6 bases not matched to a gene. Germline CDR1 and CDR2: SNHLY and FYNNEI. This CDR3 is 15 amino acids long. CDR3 residues: CASRRASGRTGELFF. For the CDR3, the DNA is TGTGCCAGCAGGAGGGCTAGCGGGAGAACCGGGGAGCTGTTTTTT.

This clonotype was detected ten times or more. V is TRBV27 and J is TRBJ2-7; D is perhaps TRBD2 (6 bases). Germline CDR1 reads MNHEY; CDR2 reads SMNVEV (reference sequence). The CDR3 has 15 amino acids. V was trimmed by 4 bases and J by 2 bases, leaving 15 bases between them. Here the CDR3 reads CASSSAGTYPYEQYF. CDR3 sequence (DNA): TGTGCCAGCAGTTCTGCGGGGACCTACCCCTACGAGCAGTACTTC.

This clonotype was counted between two and nine times. A read error may produce the germline difference seen at one junction end. This CDR3 is CASSQDREGFF. For the CDR3, the DNA is TGTGCCAGCAGCCAAGACAGAGAAGGTTTCTTT. The V and J genes are TRBV4-2 and TRBJ1-1; D ambiguous. The CDR3 sequence is 11 residues long. Per germline, CDR1 LGHNA and CDR2 YNFKEQ.

With regard to this clonotype: A much bigger clone sits one base away, suggesting this may be a read error. This sequence joins TRBV5-1 and TRBJ2-3; D possibly corresponds to TRBD2 (6 bases). The CDR3 sequence is 14 residues long. Per the germline V gene, CDR1 is SGHRS and CDR2 is YFSETQ. V was trimmed by 2 bases and J by 8 bases, leaving 15 bases between them. The CDR3 sequence: CASSLGSKGGTQYF. Here the CDR3 DNA reads TGCGCCAGCAGCTTAGGGAGTAAGGGAGGTACGCAGTATTTT.

In this sample, this clonotype turned up many times. The chain employs TRBV3-1 and TRBJ2-3; 7 nucleotides agree with TRBD1. The CDR3 runs 16 residues. Unmatched junction bases numbered 8, after V lost 1 base and J lost 4 bases. Germline CDR1 and CDR2: LGHDT and YNNKEL (reference sequence). As DNA, the CDR3 is TGTGCCAGCAGCCAAGGGTGGACAGGACGTGCAGATACGCAGTATTTT. This gives the protein CASSQGWTGRADTQYF.

V and J are TRBV5-1 and TRBJ2-7; D possibly corresponds to TRBD2 (6 bases). Trimming removed 5 bases from V and 4 bases from J, with 16 bases in between. This CDR3 comprises 14 residues. Per the germline V gene, CDR1 is SGHRS and CDR2 is YFSETQ. The CDR3 loop is CASRTETGLYEQYF. The DNA of the CDR3 is TGCGCCAGCAGGACGGAGACGGGACTTTACGAGCAGTACTTC.

CDR3 sequence: CASSIGQIAGELFF. DNA of the CDR3: TGTGCCAGCAGTATTGGACAGATAGCCGGGGAGCTGTTTTTT. V and J are TRBV7-8 and TRBJ2-2, with a possible D match to TRBD1 (6 bases). CDR1 is SGHVS and CDR2 is FQNEAQ in the germline V gene. Trimming cost V 6 bases and J 6 bases, with 14 bases left between them. The CDR3 loop spans 14 amino acids.

In its sample, this clonotype was seen many times. V and J are TRBV11-2 and TRBJ1-3; tentative D call: TRBD1 (5 bases). CDR1 and CDR2 from the germline V gene are SGHAT and FQNNGV. The CDR3 runs 15 residues. V was trimmed by 1 base and J by 4 bases, leaving 11 bases between them. CDR3 nucleotide sequence: TGTGCCAGCAGCTTAGTAGACCGGGGCGGAAACACCATATATTTT. Translating gives CASSLVDRGGNTIYF.

This rearrangement joins TRBV3-1 to TRBJ2-2; 13 bases map to TRBD2. The J segment lost 4 bases and the V segment lost 10 bases, leaving 15 bases of the junction unmatched. The CDR3 length is 18 residues. Germline CDR1 and CDR2: LGHDT and YNNKEL (reference sequence). The CDR3 nucleotides are TGTGCCATCAGTCTCTTTCCGGGACTAGCGGGGCCCACCGGGGAGCTGTTTTTT. The encoded protein is CAISLFPGLAGPTGELFF.

The sample holds many counts of this clonotype. This sequence joins TRBV27 and TRBJ1-4; tentatively, D is TRBD1 (5 bases). This CDR3 has 17 amino acids. Germline CDR1 MNHEY, CDR2 SMNVEV (reference sequence). The V gene lost 5 bases and the J gene lost 8 bases, with 24 bases spanning the gap. For the CDR3, the DNA is TGTGCCAGCAGTGCCCGGGACCCTGGTTTAATTGGGGAAAAACTGTTTTTT. As protein: CASSARDPGLIGEKLFF.

The table lists this clonotype with many counts. The genes are TRBV12-3 or TRBV12-4 and TRBJ2-5; maybe TRBD1 (6 bases). The CDR3 loop spans 12 amino acids. Trimming shortened V by 11 bases and J by 2 bases, and 12 bases separated the two germline ends. CDR3 DNA sequence: TGTGCCTCACAGGGACGGCAAGAGACCCAGTACTTC. It codes for CASQGRQETQYF.

The gene calls are TRBV19 and TRBJ2-6; possibly TRBD1 for D (5 bases). Germline CDR1 LNHDA, CDR2 SQIVND (reference sequence). V was trimmed by 7 bases and J by 2 bases, leaving 12 bases between them. The CDR3 totals 15 residues. DNA of the CDR3: TGTGCCAGTATCTACTCAGGGACTGGGGCCAACGTCCTGACTTTC. It yields the protein CASIYSGTGANVLTF. Drawing the rest from reference TRBV19 and TRBJ2-6, the complete variable domain is DGGITQSPKYLFRKEGQNVTLSCEQNLNHDAMYWYRQDPGQGLRLIYYSQIVNDFQKGDIAEGYSVSREKKESFPLTVTSAQKNPTAFYLCASIYSGTGANVLTFGAGSRLTVL.

This clonotype occurred many times. This rearrangement joins TRBV28 to TRBJ1-2; 8 bases agree with TRBD1. V gave up 6 bases and J gave up 3 bases; unmatched junction bases: 3. In germline, CDR1 is MDHEN, CDR2 SYDVKM. The CDR3 consists of 13 residues. Written as DNA, the CDR3 is TGTGCCAGCAGCTTGGACAGGGACTATGGCTACACCTTC. Protein product: CASSLDRDYGYTF.

In its sample, this clonotype was seen many times. The V and J genes are TRBV29-1 and TRBJ2-2, with D perhaps being TRBD1 or TRBD2 (6 bases each). V was trimmed by 6 bases and J by 4 bases, leaving 12 bases between them. The germline V gene encodes CDR1 SQVTM and CDR2 ANQGSEA. The CDR3 runs to 13 residues. The CDR3: CSVRTAGTGELFF. The CDR3 DNA follows: TGCAGCGTGCGGACAGCGGGCACCGGGGAGCTGTTTTTT.